This T cell receptor beta chain was sequenced in a study of shared clonotypes between healthy human individuals. On the study more broadly: Three plates were used per donor for CD4 naive, three for CD4 memory, two for CD8 naive and one for CD8 memory. Study-wide results and limits: Depth of sequencing was expected to influence donor clonotype sharing. Sharing across a few donors was seen in around 5% of naive CD4 clonotypes.

The data were produced by immunoSEQ multiplex PCR, yet TCRdb's version contains in-frame clones alone and is incomplete. This sample has around 1.1 million clones, with 77% found just once. The donors, healthy adults who were HIV-negative, had experienced no recent acute infections or vaccinations. CDR1 SQVTM and CDR2 ANQGSEA come from the germline V gene. V gave up 5 bases and J gave up 2 bases; unmatched junction bases: 6. The CDR3 extends over 14 amino acids. As to this clone: Its antigen is undetermined.

The V and J genes are TRBV29-1 and TRBJ2-5; 9 positions match TRBD1. Specimen: memory CD4+ T cells from PBMCs. The subset denotes: CD45RA-negative fraction. This TCR came from a man aged 18 to 30 in good health. Some clones in this sample may be carry-over from other donors' samples. The CDR3, as DNA: TGCAGCGTTCGGGGGACAGGGCTACAAGAGACCCAGTACTTC. Translated: CSVRGTGLQETQYF. The variable domain in full, with the rest retrieved from reference TRBV29-1 and TRBJ2-5, is SAVISQKPSRDICQRGTSLTIQCQVDSQVTMMFWYRQQPGQSLTLIATANQGSEATYESGFVIDKFPISRPNLTFSTLTVSNMSPEDSSIYLCSVRGTGLQETQYFGPGTRLLVL.